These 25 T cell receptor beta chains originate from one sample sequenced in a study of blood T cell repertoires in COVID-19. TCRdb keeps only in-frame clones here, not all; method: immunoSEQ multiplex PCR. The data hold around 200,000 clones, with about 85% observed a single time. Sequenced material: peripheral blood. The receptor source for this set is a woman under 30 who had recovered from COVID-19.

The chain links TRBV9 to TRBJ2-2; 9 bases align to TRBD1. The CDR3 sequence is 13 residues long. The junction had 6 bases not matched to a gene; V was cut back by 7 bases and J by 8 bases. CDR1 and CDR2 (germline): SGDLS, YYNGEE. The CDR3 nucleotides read TGTGCCAGCGGGGACAGGGTCAATGGGGAGCTGTTTTTT. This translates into CASGDRVNGELFF.

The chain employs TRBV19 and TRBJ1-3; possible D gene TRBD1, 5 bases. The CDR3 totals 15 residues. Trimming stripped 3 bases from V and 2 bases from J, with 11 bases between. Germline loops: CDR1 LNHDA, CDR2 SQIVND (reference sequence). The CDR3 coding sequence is TGTGCCAGTAGTATTAACGGGGGAACTGGAAACACCATATATTTT. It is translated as CASSINGGTGNTIYF.

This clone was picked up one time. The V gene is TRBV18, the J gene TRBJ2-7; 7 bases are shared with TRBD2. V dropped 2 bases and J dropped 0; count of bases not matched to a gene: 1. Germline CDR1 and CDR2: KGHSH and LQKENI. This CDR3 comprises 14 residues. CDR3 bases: TGTGCCAGCTCACCAGGGGGGGGCTCCTACGAGCAGTACTTC. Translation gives CASSPGGGSYEQYF.

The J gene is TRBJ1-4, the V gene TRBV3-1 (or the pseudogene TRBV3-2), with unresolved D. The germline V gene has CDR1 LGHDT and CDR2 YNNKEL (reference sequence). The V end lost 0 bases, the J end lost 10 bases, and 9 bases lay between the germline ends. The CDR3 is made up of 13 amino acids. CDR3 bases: TGTGCCAGCAGCCAAGATAGTAGCGGAAAACTGTTTTTT. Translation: CASSQDSSGKLFF.

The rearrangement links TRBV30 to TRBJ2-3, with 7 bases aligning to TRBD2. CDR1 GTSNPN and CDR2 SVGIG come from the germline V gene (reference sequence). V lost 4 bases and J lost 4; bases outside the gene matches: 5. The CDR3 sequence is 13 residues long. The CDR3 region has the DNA TGTGCCTGGAAACTAGCGCTAGCAGATACGCAGTATTTT. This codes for CAWKLALADTQYF.

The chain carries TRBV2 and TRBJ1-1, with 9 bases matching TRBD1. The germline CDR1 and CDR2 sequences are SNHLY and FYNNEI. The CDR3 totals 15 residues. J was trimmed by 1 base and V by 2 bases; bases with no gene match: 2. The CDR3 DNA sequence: TGTGCCAGCAGTGAATGGGGACAGGGGAACACTGAAGCTTTCTTT. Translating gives CASSEWGQGNTEAFF.

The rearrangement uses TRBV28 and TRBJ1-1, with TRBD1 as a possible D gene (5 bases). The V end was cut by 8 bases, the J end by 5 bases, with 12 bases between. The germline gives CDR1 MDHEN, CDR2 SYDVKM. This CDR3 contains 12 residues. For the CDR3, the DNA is TGTGCCAGCTTAGGGGAAAGGACTGAAGCTTTCTTT. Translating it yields CASLGERTEAFF.

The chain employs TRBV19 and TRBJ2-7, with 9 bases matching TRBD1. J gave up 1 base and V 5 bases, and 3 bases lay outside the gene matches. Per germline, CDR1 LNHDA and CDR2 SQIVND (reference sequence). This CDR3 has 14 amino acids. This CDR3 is CASSPGTGSYEQYF. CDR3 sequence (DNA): TGTGCCAGTAGTCCCGGGACAGGGTCCTACGAGCAGTACTTC.

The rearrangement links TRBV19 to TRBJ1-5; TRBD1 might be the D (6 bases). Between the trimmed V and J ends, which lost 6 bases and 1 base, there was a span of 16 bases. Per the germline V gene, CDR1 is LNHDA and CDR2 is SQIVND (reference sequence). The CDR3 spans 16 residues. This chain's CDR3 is CASRGGGGLSNQPQHF. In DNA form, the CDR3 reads TGTGCCAGTAGGGGCGGGGGGGGCTTAAGCAATCAGCCCCAGCATTTT. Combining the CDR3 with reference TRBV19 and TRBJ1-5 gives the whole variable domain DGGITQSPKYLFRKEGQNVTLSCEQNLNHDAMYWYRQDPGQGLRLIYYSQIVNDFQKGDIAEGYSVSREKKESFPLTVTSAQKNPTAFYLCASRGGGGLSNQPQHFGDGTRLSIL.

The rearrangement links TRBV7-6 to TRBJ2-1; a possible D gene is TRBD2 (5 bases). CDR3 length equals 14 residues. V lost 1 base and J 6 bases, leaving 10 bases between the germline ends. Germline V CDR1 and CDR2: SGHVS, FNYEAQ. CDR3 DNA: TGTGCCAGCAGCTTAGACGGGATGCTCAATGAGCAGTTCTTC. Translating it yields CASSLDGMLNEQFF.

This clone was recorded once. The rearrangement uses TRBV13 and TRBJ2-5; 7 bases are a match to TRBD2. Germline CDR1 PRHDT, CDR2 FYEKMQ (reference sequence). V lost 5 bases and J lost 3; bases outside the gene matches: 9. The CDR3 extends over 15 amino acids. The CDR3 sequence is CASSSQGLAEETQYF. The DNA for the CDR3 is TGTGCCAGCAGCAGTCAAGGCCTAGCGGAAGAGACCCAGTACTTC. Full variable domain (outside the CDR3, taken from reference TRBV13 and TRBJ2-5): AAGVIQSPRHLIKEKRETATLKCYPIPRHDTVYWYQQGPGQDPQFLISFYEKMQSDKGSIPDRFSAQQFSDYHSELNMSSLELGDSALYFCASSSQGLAEETQYFGPGTRLLVL.

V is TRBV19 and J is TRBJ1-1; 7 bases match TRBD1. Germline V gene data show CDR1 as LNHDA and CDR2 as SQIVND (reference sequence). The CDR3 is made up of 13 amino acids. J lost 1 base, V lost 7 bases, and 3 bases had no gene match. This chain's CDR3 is CASIRTGNTEAFF. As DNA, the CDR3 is TGTGCCAGTATCCGGACAGGGAACACTGAAGCTTTCTTT. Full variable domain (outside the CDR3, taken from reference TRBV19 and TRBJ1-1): DGGITQSPKYLFRKEGQNVTLSCEQNLNHDAMYWYRQDPGQGLRLIYYSQIVNDFQKGDIAEGYSVSREKKESFPLTVTSAQKNPTAFYLCASIRTGNTEAFFGQGTRLTVV.

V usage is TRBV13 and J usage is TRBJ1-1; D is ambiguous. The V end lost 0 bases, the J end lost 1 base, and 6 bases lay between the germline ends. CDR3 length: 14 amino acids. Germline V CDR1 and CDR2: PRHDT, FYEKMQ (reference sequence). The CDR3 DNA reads TGTGCCAGCAGCTTAGGCCAGAAGAACACTGAAGCTTTCTTT. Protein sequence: CASSLGQKNTEAFF.

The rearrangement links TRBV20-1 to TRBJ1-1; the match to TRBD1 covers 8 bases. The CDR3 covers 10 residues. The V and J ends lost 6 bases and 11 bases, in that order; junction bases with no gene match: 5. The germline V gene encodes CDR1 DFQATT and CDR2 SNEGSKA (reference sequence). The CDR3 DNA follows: TGCAGTGCCCAGGGGGCAGGGGCTTTCTTT. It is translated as CSAQGAGAFF.

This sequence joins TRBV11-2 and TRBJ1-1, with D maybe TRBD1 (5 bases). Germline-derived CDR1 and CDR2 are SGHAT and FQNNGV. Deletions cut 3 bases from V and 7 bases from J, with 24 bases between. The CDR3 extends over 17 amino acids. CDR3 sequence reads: CASSFRSGHSFHGEAFF. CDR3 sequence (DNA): TGTGCCAGCAGCTTCAGGTCTGGACACAGTTTCCACGGTGAAGCTTTCTTT.

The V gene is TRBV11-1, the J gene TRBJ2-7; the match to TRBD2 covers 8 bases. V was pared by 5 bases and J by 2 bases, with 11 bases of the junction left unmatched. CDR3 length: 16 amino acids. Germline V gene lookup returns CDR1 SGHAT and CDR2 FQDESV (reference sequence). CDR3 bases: TGTGCCAGCAGCCCCACCCTTAGCGGGACCGCCTACGAGCAGTACTTC. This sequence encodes CASSPTLSGTAYEQYF.

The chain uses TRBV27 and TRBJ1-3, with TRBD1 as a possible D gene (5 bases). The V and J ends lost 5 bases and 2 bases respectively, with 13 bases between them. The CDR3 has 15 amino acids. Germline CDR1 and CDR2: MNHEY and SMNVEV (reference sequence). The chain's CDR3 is CASSTRGHPGNTIYF. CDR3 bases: TGTGCCAGCAGTACAAGGGGTCACCCTGGAAACACCATATATTTT.

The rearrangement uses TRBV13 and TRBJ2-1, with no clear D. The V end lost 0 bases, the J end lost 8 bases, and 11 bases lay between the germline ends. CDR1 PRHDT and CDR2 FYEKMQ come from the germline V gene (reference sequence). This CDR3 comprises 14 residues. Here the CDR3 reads CASSLGFESDEQFF. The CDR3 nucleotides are TGTGCCAGCAGCTTAGGATTTGAGTCCGATGAGCAGTTCTTC.

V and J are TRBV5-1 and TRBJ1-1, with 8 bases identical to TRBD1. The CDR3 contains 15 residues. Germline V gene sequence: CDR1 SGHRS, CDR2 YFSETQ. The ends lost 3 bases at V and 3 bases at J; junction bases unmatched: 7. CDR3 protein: CASSYHPGGDTEAFF. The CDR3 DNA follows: TGCGCCAGCAGCTACCACCCAGGGGGCGACACTGAAGCTTTCTTT.

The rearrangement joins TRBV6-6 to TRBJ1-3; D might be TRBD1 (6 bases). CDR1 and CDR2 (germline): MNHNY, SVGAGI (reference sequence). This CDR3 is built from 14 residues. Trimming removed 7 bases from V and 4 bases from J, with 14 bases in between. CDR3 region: CASTKQGQGNTIYF. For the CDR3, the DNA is TGTGCCAGCACTAAGCAGGGGCAAGGAAACACCATATATTTT.

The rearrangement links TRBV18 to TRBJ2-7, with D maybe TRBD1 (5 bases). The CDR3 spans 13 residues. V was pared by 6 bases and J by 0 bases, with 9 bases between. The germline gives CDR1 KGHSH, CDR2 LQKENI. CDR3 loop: CASSSDSSYEQYF. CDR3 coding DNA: TGTGCCAGCTCGAGTGACAGCTCCTACGAGCAGTACTTC.

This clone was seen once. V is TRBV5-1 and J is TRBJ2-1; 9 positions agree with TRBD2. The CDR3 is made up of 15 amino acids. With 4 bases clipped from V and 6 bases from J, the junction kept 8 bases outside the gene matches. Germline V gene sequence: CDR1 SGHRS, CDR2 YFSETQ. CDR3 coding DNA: TGCGCCAGCAGCCCTACCGGGACTAGCCGCAATGAGCAGTTCTTC. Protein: CASSPTGTSRNEQFF.

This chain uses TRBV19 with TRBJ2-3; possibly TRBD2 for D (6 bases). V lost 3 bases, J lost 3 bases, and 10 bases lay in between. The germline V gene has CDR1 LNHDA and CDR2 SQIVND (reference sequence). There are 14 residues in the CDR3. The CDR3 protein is CASSIGGMTDTQYF. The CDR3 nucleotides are TGTGCCAGTAGTATTGGAGGGATGACAGATACGCAGTATTTT.

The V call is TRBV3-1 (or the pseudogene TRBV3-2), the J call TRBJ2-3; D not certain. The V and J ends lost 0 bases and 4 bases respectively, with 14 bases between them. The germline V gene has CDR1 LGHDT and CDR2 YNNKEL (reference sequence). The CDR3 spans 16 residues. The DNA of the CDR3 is TGTGCCAGCAGCCAAGATCTTGTGATTTTAGCAGATACGCAGTATTTT. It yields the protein CASSQDLVILADTQYF.

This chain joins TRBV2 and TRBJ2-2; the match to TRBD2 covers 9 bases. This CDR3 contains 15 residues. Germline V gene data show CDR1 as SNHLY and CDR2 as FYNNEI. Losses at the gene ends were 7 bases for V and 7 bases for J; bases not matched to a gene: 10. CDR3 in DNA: TGTGCCAGCAACGGACCGGCTAGCGGGGACGGGGAGCTGTTTTTT. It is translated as CASNGPASGDGELFF.